This TCR beta chain was obtained from a study of cytomegalovirus exposure and HLA in healthy donors. The CDR3 totals 14 residues. The germline CDR1 and CDR2 sequences are SGHDT and YYEEEE. Trimming pared 2 bases from V and 6 bases from J, leaving 12 bases between. This clone occurred many times. The PCR made use of 60 Vbeta and 13 Jbeta primers. The table came from immunoSEQ multiplex PCR; TCRdb's copy has only in-frame clones and leaves some out. This sample yields fewer than 200,000 clones, of which about 77% are seen a single time; around 1.3% belongs to the top ten. What was sequenced was PBMCs. V and J are TRBV5-6 and TRBJ1-5; possible D gene TRBD1, 6 bases. The receptor comes from a woman in her forties or fifties in good health and CMV-seronegative. This chain's CDR3 is CASSFRQAIQPQHF. The CDR3 region has the DNA TGTGCCAGCAGCTTTCGACAGGCAATTCAGCCCCAGCATTTT.